Described below is a single T cell receptor (beta chain) sequence and its context. These data are taken from a study of PD-1 blockade in mismatch repair-deficient tumors. Mismatch repair deficiency was confirmed in all patients, by PCR or immunohistochemistry. Assay used: immunoSEQ multiplex PCR; TCRdb lists only in-frame clones, some missing. The sample shows 15,000 or so clones, approximately 84% of them seen only once. The sequence was obtained from an adult with mismatch repair-deficient cancer. The starting material was PBMCs, obtained 4 weeks after starting pembrolizumab.

For the CDR3, the DNA is TGCGCCAGCAGCTGGGGACAGGGGGCCTACAATGAGCAGTTCTTC. It encodes CASSWGQGAYNEQFF. The chain carries TRBV5-1 and TRBJ2-1; 11 bases map to TRBD1. V was pared by 3 bases and J by 2 bases, with 1 base of the junction left unmatched. Germline V gene lookup returns CDR1 SGHRS and CDR2 YFSETQ. The CDR3 spans 15 residues.